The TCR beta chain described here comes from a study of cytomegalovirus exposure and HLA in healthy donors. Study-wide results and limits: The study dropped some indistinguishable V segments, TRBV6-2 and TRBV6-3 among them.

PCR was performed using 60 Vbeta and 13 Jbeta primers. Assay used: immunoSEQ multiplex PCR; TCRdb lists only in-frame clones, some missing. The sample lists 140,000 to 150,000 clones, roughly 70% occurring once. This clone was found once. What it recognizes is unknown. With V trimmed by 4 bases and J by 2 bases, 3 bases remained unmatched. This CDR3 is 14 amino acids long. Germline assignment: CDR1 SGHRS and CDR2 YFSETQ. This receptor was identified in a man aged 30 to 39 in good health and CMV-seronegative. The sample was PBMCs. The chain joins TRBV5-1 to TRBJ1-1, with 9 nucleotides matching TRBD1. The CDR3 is CASSEDRGNTEAFF. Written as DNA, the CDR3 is TGCGCCAGCAGCGAGGACAGGGGAAACACTGAAGCTTTCTTT.